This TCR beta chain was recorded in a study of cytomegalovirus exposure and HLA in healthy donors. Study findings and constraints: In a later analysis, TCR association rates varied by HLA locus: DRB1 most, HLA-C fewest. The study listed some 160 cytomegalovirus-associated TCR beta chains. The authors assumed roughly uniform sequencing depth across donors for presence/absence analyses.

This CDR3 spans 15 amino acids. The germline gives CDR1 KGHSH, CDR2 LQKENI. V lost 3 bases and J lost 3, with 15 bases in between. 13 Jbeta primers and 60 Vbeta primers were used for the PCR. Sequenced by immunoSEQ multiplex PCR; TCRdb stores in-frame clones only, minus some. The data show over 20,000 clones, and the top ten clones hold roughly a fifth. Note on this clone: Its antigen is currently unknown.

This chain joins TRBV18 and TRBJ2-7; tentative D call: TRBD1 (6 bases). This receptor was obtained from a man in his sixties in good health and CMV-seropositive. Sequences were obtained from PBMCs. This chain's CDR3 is CASSPSGRGRYEQYF. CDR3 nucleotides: TGTGCCAGCTCACCGTCGGGCAGGGGACGCTACGAGCAGTACTTC.